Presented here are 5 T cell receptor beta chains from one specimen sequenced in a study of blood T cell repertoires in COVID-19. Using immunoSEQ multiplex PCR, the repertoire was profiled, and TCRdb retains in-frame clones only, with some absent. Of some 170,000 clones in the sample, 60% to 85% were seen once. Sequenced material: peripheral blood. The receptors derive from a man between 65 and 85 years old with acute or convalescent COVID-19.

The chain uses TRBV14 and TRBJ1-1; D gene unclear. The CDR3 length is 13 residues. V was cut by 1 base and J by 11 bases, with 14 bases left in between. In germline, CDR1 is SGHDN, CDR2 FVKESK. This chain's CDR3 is CASSQVIGVYAFF. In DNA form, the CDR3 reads TGTGCCAGCAGCCAAGTAATAGGAGTGTACGCTTTCTTT.

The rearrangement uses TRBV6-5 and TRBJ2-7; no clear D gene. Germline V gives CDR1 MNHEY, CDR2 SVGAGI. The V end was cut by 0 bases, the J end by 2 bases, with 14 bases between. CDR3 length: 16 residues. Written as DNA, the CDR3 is TGTGCCAGCAGTTACTCGAGGTCTGGTTATACCTACGAGCAGTACTTC. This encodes CASSYSRSGYTYEQYF.

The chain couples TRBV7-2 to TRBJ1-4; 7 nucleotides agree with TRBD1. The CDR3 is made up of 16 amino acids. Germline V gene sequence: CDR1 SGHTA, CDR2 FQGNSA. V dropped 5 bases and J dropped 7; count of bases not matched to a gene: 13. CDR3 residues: CASSPPEGGASEKLFF. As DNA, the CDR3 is TGTGCCAGCAGCCCCCCTGAAGGGGGCGCGAGTGAAAAACTGTTTTTT.

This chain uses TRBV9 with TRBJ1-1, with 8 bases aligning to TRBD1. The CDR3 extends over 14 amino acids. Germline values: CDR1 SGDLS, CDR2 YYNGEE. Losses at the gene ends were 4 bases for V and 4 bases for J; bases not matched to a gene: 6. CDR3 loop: CASSPQGVVTEAFF. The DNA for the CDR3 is TGTGCCAGCAGCCCACAGGGGGTTGTCACTGAAGCTTTCTTT.

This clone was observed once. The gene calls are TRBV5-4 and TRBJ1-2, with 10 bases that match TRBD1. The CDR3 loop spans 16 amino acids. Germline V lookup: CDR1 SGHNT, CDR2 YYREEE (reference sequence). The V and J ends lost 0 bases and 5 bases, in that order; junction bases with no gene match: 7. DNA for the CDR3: TGTGCCAGCAGCTTGGCATCCGGGACAGGGGTATATGGCTACACCTTC. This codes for CASSLASGTGVYGYTF. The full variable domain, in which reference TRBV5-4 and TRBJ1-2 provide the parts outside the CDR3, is ETGVTQSPTHLIKTRGQQVTLRCSSQSGHNTVSWYQQALGQGPQFIFQYYREEENGRGNFPPRFSGLQFPNYSSELNVNALELDDSALYLCASSLASGTGVYGYTFGSGTRLTVV.